The present TCR beta chain was sequenced within a study of blood T cell repertoires in COVID-19. At the level of the study: From the United States, Italy and Spain came samples of acute and convalescent COVID-19.

The method was immunoSEQ multiplex PCR; TCRdb's version includes in-frame clones alone and lacks a portion of them. The repertoire consists of around 220,000 clones, with more than 60% occurring once and the leading ten covering approximately 4%. Material for sequencing was peripheral blood. This receptor was obtained from a woman in her thirties or forties with active or convalescent COVID-19.

The CDR3 coding sequence is TGCGCCAGCAGCTTGAGCTCGGGACTTAGCTCCTACGAGCAGTACTTC. Amino acid sequence: CASSLSSGLSSYEQYF. The V call is TRBV5-1, the J call TRBJ2-7, with D tentatively TRBD2 (6 bases). This CDR3 is built from 16 residues. The V end was cut by 1 base, the J end by 0 bases, with 14 bases between. CDR1 is SGHRS and CDR2 is YFSETQ in the germline V gene.